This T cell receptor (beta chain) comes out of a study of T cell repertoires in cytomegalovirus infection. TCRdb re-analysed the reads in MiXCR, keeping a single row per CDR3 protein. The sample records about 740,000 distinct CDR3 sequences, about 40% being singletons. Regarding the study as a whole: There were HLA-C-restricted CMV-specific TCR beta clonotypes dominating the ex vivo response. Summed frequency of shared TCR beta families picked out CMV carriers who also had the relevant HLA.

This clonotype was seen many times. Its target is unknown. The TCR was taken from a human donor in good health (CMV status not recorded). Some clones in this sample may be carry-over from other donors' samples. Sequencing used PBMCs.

The CDR3 here is CASSPGGPSGANVLTF. As DNA, the CDR3 is TGTGCCAGCAGCCCAGGGGGCCCCTCTGGGGCCAACGTCCTGACTTTC. This chain uses TRBV28 with TRBJ2-6; 8 positions match TRBD1. Per germline, CDR1 MDHEN and CDR2 SYDVKM. The CDR3 covers 16 residues. V was pared by 6 bases and J by 0 bases, with 4 bases of the junction left unmatched.